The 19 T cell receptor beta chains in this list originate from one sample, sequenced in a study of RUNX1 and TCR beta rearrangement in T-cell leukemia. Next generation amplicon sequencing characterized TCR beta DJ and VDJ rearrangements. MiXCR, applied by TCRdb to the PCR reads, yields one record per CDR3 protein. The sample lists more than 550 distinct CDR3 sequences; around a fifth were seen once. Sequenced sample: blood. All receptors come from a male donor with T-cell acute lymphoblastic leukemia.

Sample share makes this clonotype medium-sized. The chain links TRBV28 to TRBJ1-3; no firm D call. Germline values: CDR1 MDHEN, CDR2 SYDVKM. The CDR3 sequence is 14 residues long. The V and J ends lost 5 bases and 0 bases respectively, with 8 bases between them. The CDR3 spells CASSHGLSGNTIYF. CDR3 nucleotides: TGTGCCAGCAGTCACGGGCTCTCTGGAAACACCATATATTTT.

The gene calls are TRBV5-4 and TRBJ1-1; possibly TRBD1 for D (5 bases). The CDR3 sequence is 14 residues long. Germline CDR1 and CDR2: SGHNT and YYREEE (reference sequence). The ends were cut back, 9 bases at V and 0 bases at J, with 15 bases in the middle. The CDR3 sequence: CAIIWDSVNTEAFF. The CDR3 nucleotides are TGTGCCATCATTTGGGACTCAGTGAACACTGAAGCTTTCTTT.

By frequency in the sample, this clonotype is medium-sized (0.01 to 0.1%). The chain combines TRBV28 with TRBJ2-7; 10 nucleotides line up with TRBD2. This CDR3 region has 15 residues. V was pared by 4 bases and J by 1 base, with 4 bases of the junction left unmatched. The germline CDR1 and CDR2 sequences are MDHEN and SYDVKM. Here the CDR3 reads CASSWVAGGSYEQYF. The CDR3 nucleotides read TGTGCCAGCAGTTGGGTAGCGGGGGGATCCTACGAGCAGTACTTC.

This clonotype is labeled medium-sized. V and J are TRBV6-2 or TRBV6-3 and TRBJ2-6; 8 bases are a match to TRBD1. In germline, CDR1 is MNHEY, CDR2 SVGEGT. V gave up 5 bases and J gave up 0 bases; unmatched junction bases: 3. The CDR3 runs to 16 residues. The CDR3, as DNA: TGTGCCAGCAGTCCTACAGGGGGCTCTGGGGCCAACGTCCTGACTTTC. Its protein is CASSPTGGSGANVLTF.

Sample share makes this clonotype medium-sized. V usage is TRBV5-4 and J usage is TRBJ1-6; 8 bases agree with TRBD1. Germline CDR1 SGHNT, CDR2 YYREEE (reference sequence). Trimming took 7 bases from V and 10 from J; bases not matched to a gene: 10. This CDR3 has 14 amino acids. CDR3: CASRPDRAGSPLHF. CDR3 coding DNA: TGTGCCAGCCGCCCGGACAGGGCTGGGTCACCCCTCCACTTT.

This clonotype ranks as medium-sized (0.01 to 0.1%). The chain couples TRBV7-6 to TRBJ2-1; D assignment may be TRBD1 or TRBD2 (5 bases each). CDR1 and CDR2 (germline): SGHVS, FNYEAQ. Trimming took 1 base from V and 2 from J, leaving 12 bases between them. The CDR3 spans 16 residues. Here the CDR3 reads CASSLGAPGPYNEQFF. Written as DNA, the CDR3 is TGTGCCAGCAGCTTAGGTGCCCCGGGGCCCTACAATGAGCAGTTCTTC.

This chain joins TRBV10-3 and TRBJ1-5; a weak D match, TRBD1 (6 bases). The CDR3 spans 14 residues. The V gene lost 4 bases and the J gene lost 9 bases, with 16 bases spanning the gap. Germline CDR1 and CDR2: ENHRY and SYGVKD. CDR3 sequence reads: CAISANRAAPPQHF. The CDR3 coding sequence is TGTGCCATCAGTGCTAACAGGGCAGCCCCGCCCCAGCATTTT.

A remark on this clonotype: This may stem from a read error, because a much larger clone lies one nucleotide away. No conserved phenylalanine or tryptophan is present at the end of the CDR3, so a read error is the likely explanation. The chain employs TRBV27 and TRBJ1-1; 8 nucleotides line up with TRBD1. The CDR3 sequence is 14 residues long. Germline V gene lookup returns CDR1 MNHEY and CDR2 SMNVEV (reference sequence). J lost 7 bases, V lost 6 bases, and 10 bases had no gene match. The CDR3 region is CASSAGQGRIEAFL. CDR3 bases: TGTGCCAGCAGCGCAGGACAGGGCCGGATTGAAGCTTTCCTT.

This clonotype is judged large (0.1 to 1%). Here the CDR3 reads CASSPRGMATGELFF. For the CDR3, the DNA is TGTGCCAGCAGTCCAAGGGGGATGGCGACCGGGGAGCTGTTTTTT. The rearrangement uses TRBV12-3 or TRBV12-4 and TRBJ2-2; tentative D call: TRBD1 (6 bases). This CDR3 has 15 residues. Trimming took 5 bases from V and 5 from J, leaving 15 bases between them.

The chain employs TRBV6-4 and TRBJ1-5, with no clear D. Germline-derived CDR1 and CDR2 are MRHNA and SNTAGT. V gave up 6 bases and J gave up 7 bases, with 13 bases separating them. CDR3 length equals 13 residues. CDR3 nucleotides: TGTGCCAGCAGCCCCGCTTTCGGGCAGCCCCAGCATTTT. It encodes CASSPAFGQPQHF.

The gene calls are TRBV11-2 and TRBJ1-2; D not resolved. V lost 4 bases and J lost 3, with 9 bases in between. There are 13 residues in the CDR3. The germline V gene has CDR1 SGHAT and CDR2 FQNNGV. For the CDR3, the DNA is TGTGCCAGCAGCTCCCCACTCTACTATGGCTACACCTTC. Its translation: CASSSPLYYGYTF.

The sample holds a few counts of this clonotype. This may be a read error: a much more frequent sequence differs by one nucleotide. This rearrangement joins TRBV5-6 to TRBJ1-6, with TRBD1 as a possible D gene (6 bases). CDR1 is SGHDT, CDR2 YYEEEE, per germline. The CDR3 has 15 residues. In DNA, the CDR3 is TGTGCCAGCAACTTGGATCAGGGGAATAATTCACCCCTCCACTTT. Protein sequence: CASNLDQGNNSPLHF.

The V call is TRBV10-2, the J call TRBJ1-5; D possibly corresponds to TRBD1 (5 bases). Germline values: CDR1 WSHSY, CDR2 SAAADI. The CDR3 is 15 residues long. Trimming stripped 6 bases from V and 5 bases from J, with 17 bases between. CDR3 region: CASSYLSDSDQPQHF. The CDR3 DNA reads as TGCGCCAGCAGCTACCTGTCTGACAGTGATCAGCCCCAGCATTTT.

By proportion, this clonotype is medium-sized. The CDR3 DNA sequence: TGTGCCAGCAGCTTGGGGGACACAACCTACGAGCAGTACTTC. This gives the protein CASSLGDTTYEQYF. The chain employs TRBV7-9 and TRBJ2-7; the D gene is possibly TRBD1 (6 bases). Germline CDR1 SEHNR, CDR2 FQNEAQ (reference sequence). The CDR3 covers 14 residues. Trimming took 3 bases from V and 2 from J, leaving 11 bases between them.

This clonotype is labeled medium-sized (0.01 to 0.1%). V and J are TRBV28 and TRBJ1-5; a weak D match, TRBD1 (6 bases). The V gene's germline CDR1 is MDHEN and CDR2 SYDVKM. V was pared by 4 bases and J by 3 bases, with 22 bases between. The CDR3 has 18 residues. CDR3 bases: TGTGCCAGCAGTTGCCTTCGGGACATAACTTTGTTCAATCAGCCCCAGCATTTT. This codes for CASSCLRDITLFNQPQHF.

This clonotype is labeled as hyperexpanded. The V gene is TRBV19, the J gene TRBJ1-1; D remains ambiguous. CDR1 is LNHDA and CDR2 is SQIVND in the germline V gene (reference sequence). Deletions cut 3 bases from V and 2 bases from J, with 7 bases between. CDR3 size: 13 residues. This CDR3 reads CASSILYNTEAFF. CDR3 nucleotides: TGTGCCAGTAGTATCTTATATAACACTGAAGCTTTCTTT. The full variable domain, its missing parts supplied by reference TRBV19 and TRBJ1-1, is DGGITQSPKYLFRKEGQNVTLSCEQNLNHDAMYWYRQDPGQGLRLIYYSQIVNDFQKGDIAEGYSVSREKKESFPLTVTSAQKNPTAFYLCASSILYNTEAFFGQGTRLTVV.

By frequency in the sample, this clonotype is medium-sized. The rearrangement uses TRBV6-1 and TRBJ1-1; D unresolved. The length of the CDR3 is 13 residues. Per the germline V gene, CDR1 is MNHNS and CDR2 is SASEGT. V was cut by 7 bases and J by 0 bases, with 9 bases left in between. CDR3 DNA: TGTGCCAGCAAGATATCCTTGAACACTGAAGCTTTCTTT. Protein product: CASKISLNTEAFF.

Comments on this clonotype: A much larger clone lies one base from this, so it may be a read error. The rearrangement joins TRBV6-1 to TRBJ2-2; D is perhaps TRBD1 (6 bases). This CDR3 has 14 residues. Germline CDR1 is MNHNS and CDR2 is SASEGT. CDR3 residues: CASSEAGDTGEPFF. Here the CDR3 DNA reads TGTGCCAGCAGTGAGGCAGGGGACACCGGGGAGCCGTTTTTT.

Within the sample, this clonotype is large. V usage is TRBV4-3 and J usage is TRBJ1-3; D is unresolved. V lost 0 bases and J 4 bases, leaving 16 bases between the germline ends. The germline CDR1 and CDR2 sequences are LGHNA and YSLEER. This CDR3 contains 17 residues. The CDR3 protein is CASSQEWVNSPGNTIYF. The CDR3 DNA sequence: TGCGCCAGCAGCCAAGAATGGGTGAACTCTCCGGGAAACACCATATATTTT.